The rows below give T cell receptor beta chains drawn from one sample of a study of identical twins. TCRdb used MiXCR to reprocess the 5' RACE reads, holding one entry per CDR3 protein. Seen here are around 220,000 distinct CDR3 sequences, over 11% observed once, and the top ten hold 8.8%. The sequencing input was memory (CD45RO+) T cells sorted from blood. These receptors all stem from a woman aged 18-29 years in good health. Both conserved end residues are part of each CDR3. The D gene is left open where the match is weak. Clone size is shown for a subset of rows, as once, few, many or a class of expanded clone.

D gene: TRBD1
J gene: TRBJ2-3
clone size: NA
V gene: TRBV11-2
CDR3 protein: CASSSGGASEDTQYF
CDR3 DNA: TGTGCCAGCAGTTCAGGGGGCGCGTCAGAAGATACGCAGTATTTT

D gene: TRBD2
J gene: TRBJ2-5
clone size: few
V gene: TRBV11-2
CDR3 protein: CASSPRLAGGQETQYF
CDR3 DNA: TGTGCCAGCAGCCCGCGACTAGCGGGAGGACAAGAGACCCAGTACTTC

D gene: TRBD1
J gene: TRBJ2-5
clone size: few
V gene: TRBV20-1
CDR3 protein: CSARVLTGDQETQYF
CDR3 DNA: TGCAGTGCTAGAGTATTGACAGGGGACCAAGAGACCCAGTACTTC

D gene: NA
J gene: TRBJ1-2
clone size: few
V gene: TRBV1
CDR3 protein: CTSSAGDRDNYGYTF
CDR3 DNA: TGCACCAGCAGCGCTGGGGACAGAGATAACTATGGCTACACCTTC

D gene: NA
J gene: TRBJ1-1
clone size: NA
V gene: TRBV12-5
CDR3 protein: CASGLAPVGGRLTEAFF
CDR3 DNA: TGTGCTAGTGGTTTGGCCCCGGTGGGGGGGCGTTTGACTGAAGCTTTCTTT

D gene: NA
J gene: TRBJ1-2
clone size: few
V gene: TRBV3-1
CDR3 protein: CASSDFRREFPYGYTF
CDR3 DNA: TGTGCCAGCAGCGACTTCCGGCGGGAATTTCCTTATGGCTACACCTTC

D gene: TRBD1
J gene: TRBJ1-2
clone size: many
V gene: TRBV12-3/TRBV12-4
CDR3 protein: CASSLGQTDYGYTF
CDR3 DNA: TGTGCCAGCAGCCTGGGACAGACCGACTATGGCTACACCTTC

D gene: NA
J gene: TRBJ2-1
clone size: NA
V gene: TRBV20-1
CDR3 protein: CSARLGISSYNEQFF
CDR3 DNA: TGCAGTGCTAGATTGGGGATTAGCTCCTACAATGAGCAGTTCTTC

D gene: NA
J gene: TRBJ1-4
clone size: NA
V gene: TRBV10-2
CDR3 protein: CASSRGYGEKLFF
CDR3 DNA: TGCGCCAGCAGTCGGGGATACGGTGAAAAACTGTTTTTT

D gene: TRBD1
J gene: TRBJ2-7
clone size: few
V gene: TRBV5-1
CDR3 protein: CASSLGQGIDEQYF
CDR3 DNA: TGCGCCAGCAGCTTGGGACAGGGGATCGACGAGCAGTACTTC

D gene: NA
J gene: TRBJ2-4
clone size: few
V gene: TRBV11-2
CDR3 protein: CASSLVPARGTTKNIQYF
CDR3 DNA: TGTGCCAGCAGCTTAGTTCCAGCTCGGGGCACGACCAAAAACATTCAGTACTTC

D gene: NA
J gene: TRBJ2-3
clone size: many
V gene: TRBV20-1
CDR3 protein: CSARYPFSTDTQYF
CDR3 DNA: TGCAGTGCTCGTTACCCCTTTAGCACAGATACGCAGTATTTT

D gene: NA
J gene: TRBJ2-5
clone size: many
V gene: TRBV7-8
CDR3 protein: CASSPLFQETQYF
CDR3 DNA: TGTGCCAGCAGCCCGCTGTTCCAAGAGACCCAGTACTTC

D gene: NA
J gene: TRBJ1-5
clone size: NA
V gene: TRBV27
CDR3 protein: CASRGSGGYNQPQHF
CDR3 DNA: TGTGCCAGCAGGGGATCTGGGGGATACAATCAGCCCCAGCATTTT

D gene: NA
J gene: TRBJ2-1
clone size: few
V gene: TRBV5-1
CDR3 protein: CASSPRLVGRDNEQFF
CDR3 DNA: TGCGCCAGCAGCCCCAGACTAGTGGGAAGGGACAATGAGCAGTTCTTC

D gene: TRBD2
J gene: TRBJ2-5
clone size: NA
V gene: TRBV5-1
CDR3 protein: CASSPGLAGEQETQYF
CDR3 DNA: TGCGCCAGCAGCCCGGGACTAGCGGGGGAGCAAGAGACCCAGTACTTC

D gene: NA
J gene: TRBJ1-2
clone size: few
V gene: TRBV6-5
CDR3 protein: CTSSFSQASGYTF
CDR3 DNA: TGTACCAGCAGTTTTTCCCAGGCGTCTGGCTACACCTTC

D gene: NA
J gene: TRBJ1-4
clone size: NA
V gene: TRBV3-1
CDR3 protein: CASSPDVATNEKLFF
CDR3 DNA: TGTGCCAGCAGCCCTGATGTTGCAACTAATGAAAAACTGTTTTTT

D gene: TRBD2
J gene: TRBJ2-7
clone size: many
V gene: TRBV7-8
CDR3 protein: CASSRTSGGLSYEQYF
CDR3 DNA: TGTGCCAGCAGCCGGACTAGCGGAGGCCTCTCCTACGAGCAGTACTTC

D gene: TRBD1
J gene: TRBJ2-7
clone size: few
V gene: TRBV2
CDR3 protein: CASSRDRVVEQYF
CDR3 DNA: TGTGCCAGCAGCCGCGACAGGGTAGTCGAGCAGTACTTC

D gene: TRBD2
J gene: TRBJ2-1
clone size: NA
V gene: TRBV6-1
CDR3 protein: CASSPGTSGRYEQFF
CDR3 DNA: TGTGCCAGCAGCCCCGGGACTAGCGGGAGGTATGAGCAGTTCTTC

D gene: NA
J gene: TRBJ1-3
clone size: few
V gene: TRBV6-5
CDR3 protein: CASSYAQGTAGNTIYF
CDR3 DNA: TGTGCCAGCAGTTACGCCCAAGGAACGGCTGGAAACACCATATATTTT

D gene: NA
J gene: TRBJ2-4
clone size: many
V gene: TRBV7-9
CDR3 protein: CASSLENIQYF
CDR3 DNA: TGTGCCAGCAGCTTGGAAAACATTCAGTACTTC

D gene: NA
J gene: TRBJ2-1
clone size: NA
V gene: TRBV20-1
CDR3 protein: CSARDWGGAGSYNEQFF
CDR3 DNA: TGCAGTGCTAGAGATTGGGGGGGGGCCGGGTCCTACAATGAGCAGTTCTTC

D gene: TRBD1
J gene: TRBJ2-5
clone size: NA
V gene: TRBV29-1
CDR3 protein: CSGDGTDLSTQYF
CDR3 DNA: TGCAGCGGGGACGGGACAGACCTTTCGACCCAGTACTTC

D gene: TRBD2
J gene: TRBJ2-7
clone size: few
V gene: TRBV12-3/TRBV12-4
CDR3 protein: CASTNVGGAYEQYF
CDR3 DNA: TGTGCCAGCACGAATGTGGGGGGGGCCTACGAGCAGTACTTC

D gene: TRBD2
J gene: TRBJ2-1
clone size: NA
V gene: TRBV2
CDR3 protein: CASGTSVTKQFF
CDR3 DNA: TGTGCCAGCGGAACTAGCGTGACGAAGCAGTTCTTC

D gene: NA
J gene: TRBJ2-7
clone size: NA
V gene: TRBV7-9
CDR3 protein: CASSFTGSSYEQYF
CDR3 DNA: TGTGCCAGCAGCTTCACAGGGTCGTCCTACGAGCAGTACTTC

D gene: TRBD2
J gene: TRBJ2-5
clone size: NA
V gene: TRBV9
CDR3 protein: CASSHGGGGETQYF
CDR3 DNA: TGTGCCAGCTCTCACGGCGGGGGAGGGGAGACCCAGTACTTC

D gene: TRBD2
J gene: TRBJ2-1
clone size: NA
V gene: TRBV12-3/TRBV12-4
CDR3 protein: CASSLVGGTGYEQFF
CDR3 DNA: TGTGCCAGCAGTTTGGTCGGGGGGACCGGGTATGAGCAGTTCTTC

D gene: TRBD2
J gene: TRBJ2-3
clone size: few
V gene: TRBV4-3
CDR3 protein: CASSSYVAGGLFGTQYF
CDR3 DNA: TGCGCCAGCAGCTCCTATGTGGCGGGGGGACTATTTGGTACGCAGTATTTT

D gene: NA
J gene: TRBJ2-7
clone size: few
V gene: TRBV20-1
CDR3 protein: CSARADRGPTYEQYF
CDR3 DNA: TGCAGTGCTAGAGCCGACCGGGGACCCACCTACGAGCAGTACTTC

D gene: NA
J gene: TRBJ2-1
clone size: many
V gene: TRBV12-3/TRBV12-4
CDR3 protein: CATRVLRFVDEQFF
CDR3 DNA: TGTGCCACCCGGGTGTTGCGGTTTGTGGATGAGCAGTTCTTC

D gene: TRBD1
J gene: TRBJ2-7
clone size: few
V gene: TRBV12-3/TRBV12-4
CDR3 protein: CASRGTGNEQYF
CDR3 DNA: TGTGCCAGCAGGGGGACAGGGAACGAGCAGTACTTC

D gene: TRBD1
J gene: TRBJ2-7
clone size: NA
V gene: TRBV7-9
CDR3 protein: CASSPTLTGAGEQYF
CDR3 DNA: TGTGCCAGCAGCCCGACCCTGACAGGGGCCGGTGAGCAGTACTTC

D gene: TRBD1
J gene: TRBJ1-3
clone size: many
V gene: TRBV12-3/TRBV12-4
CDR3 protein: CASSGTGDRSGNTIYF
CDR3 DNA: TGTGCCAGCAGTGGGACAGGGGACAGGTCTGGAAACACCATATATTTT

D gene: NA
J gene: TRBJ2-6
clone size: few
V gene: TRBV12-3/TRBV12-4
CDR3 protein: CASSLQSVLTF
CDR3 DNA: TGTGCCAGCAGTTTACAGAGCGTCCTGACTTTC

D gene: TRBD1
J gene: TRBJ2-5
clone size: few
V gene: TRBV11-2
CDR3 protein: CASSQKTGVRRETQYF
CDR3 DNA: TGTGCCAGCAGCCAGAAGACAGGGGTCCGGAGAGAGACCCAGTACTTC

D gene: NA
J gene: TRBJ2-7
clone size: NA
V gene: TRBV15
CDR3 protein: CATSSQGGPYEQYF
CDR3 DNA: TGTGCCACCAGCAGCCAAGGGGGTCCCTACGAGCAGTACTTC